This T cell receptor beta chain emerged from a study of breast tumors, draining lymph nodes, adjacent tissues. Study-wide findings and caveats: Tumor repertoires ranked between lymph nodes and nontumor tissue in diversity, with V and J gene preferences. Most tumor T cells seemingly derive from lymph node, then expand in tumor. Compared with basal-like, luminal-like tumors shared significantly more repertoire with nontumor tissue.

The CDR3 is 14 amino acids. Germline CDR1 is SGHTS and CDR2 is YDEGEE. Between the trimmed V and J ends, which lost 0 bases and 3 bases, there was a span of 4 bases. TCRdb used MiXCR to reprocess the multiplex PCR reads, holding one entry per CDR3 protein. This table holds 250,000 or so distinct CDR3 sequences, roughly 30% found once. Many counts were recorded for this clonotype. What it binds is not known. Breast cancer patients provided tissue from their axillary draining lymph nodes. The chain recombines TRBV5-8 with TRBJ1-6, with unresolved D. Sequencing was carried out using axillary lymph node tissue. This clonotype was sampled from a female donor with breast cancer. Some clones in this sample may be carry-over from other donors' samples. Here the CDR3 DNA reads TGTGCCAGCAGCTTGGACATCTATAATTCACCCCTCCACTTT. It is translated as CASSLDIYNSPLHF.